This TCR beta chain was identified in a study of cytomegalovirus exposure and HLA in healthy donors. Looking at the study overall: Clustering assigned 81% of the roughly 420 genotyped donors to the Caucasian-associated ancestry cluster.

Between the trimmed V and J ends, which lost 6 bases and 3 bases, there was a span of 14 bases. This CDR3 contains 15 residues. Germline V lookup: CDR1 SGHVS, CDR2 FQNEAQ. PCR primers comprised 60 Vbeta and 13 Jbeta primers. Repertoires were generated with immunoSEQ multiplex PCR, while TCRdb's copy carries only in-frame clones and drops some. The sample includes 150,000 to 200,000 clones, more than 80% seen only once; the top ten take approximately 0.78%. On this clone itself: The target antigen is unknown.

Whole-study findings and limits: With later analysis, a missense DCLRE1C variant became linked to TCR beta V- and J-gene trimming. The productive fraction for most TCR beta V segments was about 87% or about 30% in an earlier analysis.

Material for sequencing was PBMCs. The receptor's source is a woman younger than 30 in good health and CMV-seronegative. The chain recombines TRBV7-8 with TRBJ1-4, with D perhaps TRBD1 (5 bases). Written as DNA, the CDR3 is TGTGCCAGCAGGAGTGGCAGGGTGCCTAATGAAAAACTGTTTTTT. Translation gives CASRSGRVPNEKLFF.